The 13 T cell receptor beta chains in this list originate from one sample, sequenced in a study of cytomegalovirus exposure and HLA in healthy donors. With 60 Vbeta and 13 Jbeta primers, the PCR was carried out. Profiled with immunoSEQ multiplex PCR; TCRdb holds only in-frame clones, not every one. The top ten hold about 1.6% of the sample, which has approximately 150,000 clones, about three quarters seen once. Source material: PBMCs. All receptors derive from a female donor in good health and CMV-seronegative.

This clone was found a few times. The gene calls are TRBV6-6 and TRBJ1-1, with 7 nucleotides matching TRBD1. CDR1 MNHNY and CDR2 SVGAGI come from the germline V gene (reference sequence). The length of the CDR3 is 14 residues. V dropped 0 bases and J dropped 8; count of bases not matched to a gene: 6. This chain's CDR3 is CASSYSGQIEEAFF. DNA for the CDR3: TGTGCCAGCAGTTACTCGGGACAGATCGAGGAAGCTTTCTTT.

The chain combines TRBV9 with TRBJ1-3; D not resolved. The CDR3 runs to 15 residues. Germline-derived CDR1 and CDR2 are SGDLS and YYNGEE. V was shortened by 0 bases and J by 4 bases, with 11 bases between the two germline ends. The CDR3 region is CASSVDTGIGNTIYF. Here the CDR3 DNA reads TGTGCCAGCAGCGTAGACACCGGGATCGGAAACACCATATATTTT.

The V call is TRBV6-1, the J call TRBJ1-4, with D possibly matching TRBD1 (5 bases). V lost 5 bases to trimming and J lost 7 bases, with 17 bases between them. Germline V CDR1 and CDR2: MNHNS, SASEGT. The CDR3 sequence is 15 residues long. CDR3 residues: CASSSRSGGGEKLFF. The CDR3 bases are TGTGCCAGCAGTTCAAGATCGGGGGGGGGTGAAAAACTGTTTTTT.

This clone was found a few times. The V call is TRBV6-1, the J call TRBJ1-2; TRBD1 might be the D (5 bases). The ends were cut back, 2 bases at V and 6 bases at J, with 10 bases in the middle. CDR3 length equals 13 residues. The germline V gene has CDR1 MNHNS and CDR2 SASEGT. The CDR3 spells CASSEHRSDGYTF. The DNA for the CDR3 is TGTGCCAGCAGTGAACACAGGTCTGATGGCTACACCTTC.

This chain links TRBV27 with TRBJ2-5; D is undetermined. Matching the DNA end better, TRBJ2-7 makes the J call doubtful. The CDR3 is 13 residues long. Germline CDR1 reads MNHEY; CDR2 reads SMNVEV (reference sequence). DNA for the CDR3: TGTGCCAGCAGTTTACTAGTATCCTACGAGCAGTACTTC. It translates to CASSLLVSYEQYF.

The V and J genes are TRBV19 and TRBJ2-7; a possible D gene is TRBD2 (5 bases). V lost 6 bases to trimming and J lost 2 bases, with 11 bases between them. Germline CDR1 reads LNHDA; CDR2 reads SQIVND (reference sequence). There are 13 residues in the CDR3. CDR3 nucleotide sequence: TGTGCCAGTAGATCCCCAGCGGCCTACGAGCAGTACTTC. It specifies CASRSPAAYEQYF.

A single count supports this clone. The J gene is TRBJ2-7, the V gene TRBV9; D possibly corresponds to TRBD2 (6 bases). Germline-derived CDR1 and CDR2 are SGDLS and YYNGEE. The V end lost 0 bases, the J end lost 2 bases, and 9 bases lay between the germline ends. The CDR3 contains 14 residues. CDR3: CASSVASVPYEQYF. As DNA, the CDR3 is TGTGCCAGCAGCGTAGCTAGCGTCCCCTACGAGCAGTACTTC.

V is TRBV6-1 and J is TRBJ1-3; unclear D gene. The V and J ends lost 4 bases and 4 bases respectively, with 8 bases between them. Germline assignment: CDR1 MNHNS and CDR2 SASEGT. This CDR3 has 13 amino acids. CDR3 sequence reads: CASSGAPGNTIYF. CDR3 coding DNA: TGTGCCAGCAGTGGGGCGCCCGGAAACACCATATATTTT.

V is TRBV19 and J is TRBJ2-2; a weak D match, TRBD2 (7 bases). CDR3 length: 17 residues. V was pared by 5 bases and J by 2 bases, with 18 bases between. CDR1 is LNHDA and CDR2 is SQIVND in the germline V gene (reference sequence). CDR3 sequence: CASSVYPRGANTGELFF. The CDR3 nucleotides read TGTGCCAGTAGTGTCTACCCCCGGGGGGCAAACACCGGGGAGCTGTTTTTT.

J is TRBJ1-1 and V is TRBV18, with 9 bases lining up with TRBD1. The germline gives CDR1 KGHSH, CDR2 LQKENI. Losses at the gene ends were 6 bases for V and 0 bases for J; bases not matched to a gene: 11. The CDR3 length is 17 residues. CDR3 nucleotide sequence: TGTGCCAGCTCCCCCATGGGACAGGGTCGTTTGAACACTGAAGCTTTCTTT. Translation: CASSPMGQGRLNTEAFF.

The gene calls are TRBV9 and TRBJ1-2, with D perhaps TRBD1 (6 bases). V was clipped by 0 bases and J by 5 bases, with 14 bases between them. CDR1 is SGDLS and CDR2 is YYNGEE in the germline V gene. The CDR3 is 15 residues long. The CDR3 here is CASSVGGGPGYGYTF. The CDR3 nucleotides are TGTGCCAGCAGCGTAGGGGGGGGGCCCGGGTATGGCTACACCTTC.

V and J are TRBV27 and TRBJ2-1, with a possible D match to TRBD1 (6 bases). Trimming stripped 0 bases from V and 3 bases from J, with 9 bases between. The CDR3 runs 15 residues. CDR1 and CDR2 (germline): MNHEY, SMNVEV (reference sequence). DNA of the CDR3: TGTGCCAGCAGTTTATCGGGACACGACTACAATGAGCAGTTCTTC. Its protein product is CASSLSGHDYNEQFF.

J is TRBJ2-1 and V is TRBV19, with D perhaps matching TRBD2 (5 bases). CDR1 is LNHDA, CDR2 SQIVND, per germline (reference sequence). Trimming removed 3 bases from V and 9 bases from J, with 18 bases in between. CDR3 length: 15 amino acids. The DNA of the CDR3 is TGTGCCAGTAGTATTGGTGGCAGGCTCGCGGGTGAGCAGTTCTTC. Translated, it gives CASSIGGRLAGEQFF.